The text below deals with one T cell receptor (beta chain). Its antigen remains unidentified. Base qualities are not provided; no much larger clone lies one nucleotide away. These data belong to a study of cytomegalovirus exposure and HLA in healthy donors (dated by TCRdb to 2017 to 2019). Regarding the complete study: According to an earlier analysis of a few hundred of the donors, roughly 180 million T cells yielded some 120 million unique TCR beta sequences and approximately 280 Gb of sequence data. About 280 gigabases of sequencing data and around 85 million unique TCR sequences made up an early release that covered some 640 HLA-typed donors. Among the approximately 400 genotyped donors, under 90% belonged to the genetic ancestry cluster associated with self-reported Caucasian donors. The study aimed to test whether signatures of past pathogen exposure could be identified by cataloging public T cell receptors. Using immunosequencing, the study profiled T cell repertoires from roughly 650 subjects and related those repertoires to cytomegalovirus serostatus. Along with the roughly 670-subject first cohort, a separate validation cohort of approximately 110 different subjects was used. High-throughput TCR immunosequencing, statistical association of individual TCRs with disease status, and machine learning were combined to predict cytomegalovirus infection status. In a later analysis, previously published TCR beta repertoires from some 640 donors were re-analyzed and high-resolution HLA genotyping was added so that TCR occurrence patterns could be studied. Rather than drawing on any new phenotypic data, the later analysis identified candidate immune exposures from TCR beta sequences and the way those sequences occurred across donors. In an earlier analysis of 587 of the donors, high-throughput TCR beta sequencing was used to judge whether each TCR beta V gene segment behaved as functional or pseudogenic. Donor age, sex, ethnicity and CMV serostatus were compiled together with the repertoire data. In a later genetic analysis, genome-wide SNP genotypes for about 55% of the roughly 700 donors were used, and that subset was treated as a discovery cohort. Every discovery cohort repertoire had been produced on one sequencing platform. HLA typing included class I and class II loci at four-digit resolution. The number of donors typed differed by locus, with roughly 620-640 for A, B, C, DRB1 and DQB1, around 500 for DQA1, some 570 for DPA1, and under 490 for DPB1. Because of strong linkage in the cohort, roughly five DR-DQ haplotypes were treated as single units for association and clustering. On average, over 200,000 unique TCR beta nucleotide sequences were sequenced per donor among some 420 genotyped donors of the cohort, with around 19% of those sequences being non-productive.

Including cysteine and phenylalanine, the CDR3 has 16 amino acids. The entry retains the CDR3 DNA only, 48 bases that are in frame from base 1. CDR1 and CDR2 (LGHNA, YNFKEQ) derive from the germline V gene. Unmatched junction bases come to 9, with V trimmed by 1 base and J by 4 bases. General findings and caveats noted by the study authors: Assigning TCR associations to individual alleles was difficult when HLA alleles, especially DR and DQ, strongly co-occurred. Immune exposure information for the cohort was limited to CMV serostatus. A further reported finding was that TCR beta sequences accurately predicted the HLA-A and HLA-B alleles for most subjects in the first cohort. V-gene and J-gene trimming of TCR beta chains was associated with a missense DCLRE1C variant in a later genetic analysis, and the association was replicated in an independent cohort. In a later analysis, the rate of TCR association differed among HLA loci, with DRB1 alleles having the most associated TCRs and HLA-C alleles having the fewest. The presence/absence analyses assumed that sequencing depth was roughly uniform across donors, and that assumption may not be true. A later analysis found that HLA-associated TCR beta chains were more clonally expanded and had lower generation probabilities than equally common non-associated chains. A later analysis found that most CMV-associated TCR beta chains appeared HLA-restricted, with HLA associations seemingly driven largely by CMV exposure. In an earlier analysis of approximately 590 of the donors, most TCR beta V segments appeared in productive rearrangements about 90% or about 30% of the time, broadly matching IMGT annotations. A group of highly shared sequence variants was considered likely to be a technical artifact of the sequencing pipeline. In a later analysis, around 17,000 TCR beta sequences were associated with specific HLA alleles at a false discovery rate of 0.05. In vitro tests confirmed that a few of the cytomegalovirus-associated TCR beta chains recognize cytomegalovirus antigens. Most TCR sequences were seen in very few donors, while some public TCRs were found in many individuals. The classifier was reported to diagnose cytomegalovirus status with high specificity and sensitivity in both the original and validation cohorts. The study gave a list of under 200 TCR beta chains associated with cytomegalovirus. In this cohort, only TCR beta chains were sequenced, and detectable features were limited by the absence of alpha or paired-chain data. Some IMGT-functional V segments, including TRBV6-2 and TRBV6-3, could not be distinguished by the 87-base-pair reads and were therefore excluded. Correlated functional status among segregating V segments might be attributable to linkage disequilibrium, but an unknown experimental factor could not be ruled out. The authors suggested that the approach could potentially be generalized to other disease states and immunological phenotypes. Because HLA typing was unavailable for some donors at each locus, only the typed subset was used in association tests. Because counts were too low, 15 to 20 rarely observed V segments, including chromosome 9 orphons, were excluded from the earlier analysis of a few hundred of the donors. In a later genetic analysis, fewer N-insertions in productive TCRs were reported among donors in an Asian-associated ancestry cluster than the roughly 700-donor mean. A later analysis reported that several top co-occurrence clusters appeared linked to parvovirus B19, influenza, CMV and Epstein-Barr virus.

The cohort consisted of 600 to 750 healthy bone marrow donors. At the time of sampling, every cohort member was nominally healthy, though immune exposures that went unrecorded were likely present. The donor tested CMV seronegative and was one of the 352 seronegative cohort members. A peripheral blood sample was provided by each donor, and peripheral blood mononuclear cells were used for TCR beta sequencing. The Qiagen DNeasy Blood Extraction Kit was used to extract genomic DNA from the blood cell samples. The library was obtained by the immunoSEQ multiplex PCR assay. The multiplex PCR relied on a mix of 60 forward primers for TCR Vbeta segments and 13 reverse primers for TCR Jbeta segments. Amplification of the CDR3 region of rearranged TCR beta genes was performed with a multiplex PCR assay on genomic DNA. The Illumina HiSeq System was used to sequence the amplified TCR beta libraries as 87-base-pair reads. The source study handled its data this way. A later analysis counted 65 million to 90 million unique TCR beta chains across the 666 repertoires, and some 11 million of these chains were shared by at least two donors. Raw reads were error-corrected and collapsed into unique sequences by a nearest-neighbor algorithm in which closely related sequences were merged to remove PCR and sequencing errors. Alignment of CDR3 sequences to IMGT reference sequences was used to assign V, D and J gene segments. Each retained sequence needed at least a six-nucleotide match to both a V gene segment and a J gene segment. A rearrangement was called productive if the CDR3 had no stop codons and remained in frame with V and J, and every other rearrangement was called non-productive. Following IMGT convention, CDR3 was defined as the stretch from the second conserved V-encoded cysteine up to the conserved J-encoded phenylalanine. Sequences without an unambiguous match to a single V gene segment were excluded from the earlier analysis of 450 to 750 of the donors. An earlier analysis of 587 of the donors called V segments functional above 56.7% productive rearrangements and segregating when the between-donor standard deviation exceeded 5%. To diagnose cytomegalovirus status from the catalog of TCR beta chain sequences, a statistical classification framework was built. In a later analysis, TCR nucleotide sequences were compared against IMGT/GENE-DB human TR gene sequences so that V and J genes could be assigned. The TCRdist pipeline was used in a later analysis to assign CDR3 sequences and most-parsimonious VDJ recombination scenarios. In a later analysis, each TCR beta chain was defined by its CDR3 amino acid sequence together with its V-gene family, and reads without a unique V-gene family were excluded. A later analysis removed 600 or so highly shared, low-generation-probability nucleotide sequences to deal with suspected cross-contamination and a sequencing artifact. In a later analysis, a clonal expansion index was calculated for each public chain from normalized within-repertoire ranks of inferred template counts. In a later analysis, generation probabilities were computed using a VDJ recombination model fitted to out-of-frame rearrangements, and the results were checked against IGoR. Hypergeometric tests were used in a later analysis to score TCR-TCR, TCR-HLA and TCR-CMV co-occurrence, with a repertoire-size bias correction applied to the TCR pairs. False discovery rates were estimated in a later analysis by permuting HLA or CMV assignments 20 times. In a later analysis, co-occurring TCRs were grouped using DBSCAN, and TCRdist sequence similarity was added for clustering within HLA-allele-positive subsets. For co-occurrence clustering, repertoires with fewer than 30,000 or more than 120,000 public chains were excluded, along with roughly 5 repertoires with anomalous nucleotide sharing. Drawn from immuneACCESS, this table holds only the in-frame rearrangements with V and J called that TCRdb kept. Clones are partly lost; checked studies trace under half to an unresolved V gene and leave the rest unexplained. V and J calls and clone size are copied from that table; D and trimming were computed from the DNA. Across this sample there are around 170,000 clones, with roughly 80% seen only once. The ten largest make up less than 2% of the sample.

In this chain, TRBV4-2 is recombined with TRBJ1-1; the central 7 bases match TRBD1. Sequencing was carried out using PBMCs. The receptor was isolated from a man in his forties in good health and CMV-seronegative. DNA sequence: TGTGCCAGCAGCCAAGCTCTAGGTCAGGGGGGCACTGAAGCTTTCTTT. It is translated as CASSQALGQGGTEAFF.